This T cell receptor beta chain was recorded in a study of technical replicates of blood from a few donors. Clones were read by immunoSEQ multiplex PCR, and TCRdb kept only the in-frame ones, dropping some. In the table there are around 9,000 clones, around 91% of which are singletons. This TCR was sampled from a human donor in good health. Sequencing used PBMCs.

CDR3 bases: TGTGCCAGCAGGGTTGCCGGAGAATATGGCTACACCTTC. Translation: CASRVAGEYGYTF. The rearrangement uses TRBV2 and TRBJ1-2; D is undetermined. V was shortened by 6 bases and J by 5 bases, with 13 bases between the two germline ends. The CDR3 spans 13 residues. Per germline, CDR1 SNHLY and CDR2 FYNNEI. The full variable domain, its missing parts supplied by reference TRBV2 and TRBJ1-2, is EPEVTQTPSHQVTQMGQEVILRCVPISNHLYFYWYRQILGQKVEFLVSFYNNEISEKSEIFDDQFSVERPDGSNFTLKIRSTKLEDSAMYFCASRVAGEYGYTFGSGTRLTVV.